Below, 27 T cell receptor beta chains from the same sample are listed, as sequenced in a study of blood T cell repertoires in COVID-19. Profiling relied on immunoSEQ multiplex PCR, and the TCRdb table lists in-frame clones only, not all of them. This table has a few hundred thousand clones, around 89% appearing once. Sequencing input: peripheral blood. The origin of the receptors is a woman aged 40 to 50 who had recovered from COVID-19.

The V and J genes are TRBV3-1 (or the pseudogene TRBV3-2) and TRBJ1-5; D perhaps matches TRBD1 (5 bases). The CDR3 spans 14 residues. Germline V lookup: CDR1 LGHDT, CDR2 YNNKEL (reference sequence). Trimming shortened V by 0 bases and J by 12 bases, and 15 bases separated the two germline ends. The CDR3, as DNA: TGTGCCAGCAGCCAAGAGGGGCTCAATAGGGTCCAGCATTTT. It encodes CASSQEGLNRVQHF.

The V and J genes are TRBV2 and TRBJ1-3; a possible D gene is TRBD1 (6 bases). Trimming shortened V by 6 bases and J by 10 bases, and 22 bases separated the two germline ends. This CDR3 region has 15 residues. Germline CDR1 and CDR2: SNHLY and FYNNEI. The CDR3 nucleotides are TGTGCCAGCAGCCCGAGGACAGTCCCCCCCTTGACCATATATTTT. It encodes CASSPRTVPPLTIYF.

V is TRBV12-5 and J is TRBJ2-1, with 11 bases aligning to TRBD2. The CDR3 contains 18 residues. Germline V gene sequence: CDR1 LGHNT, CDR2 FRNRAP. The trim removed 0 bases at V and 4 bases at J, leaving 8 bases unmatched. The CDR3 spells CASGLVRGLAVPYNEQFF. DNA of the CDR3: TGTGCTAGTGGTTTGGTAAGGGGACTAGCGGTGCCATACAATGAGCAGTTCTTC.

V usage is TRBV12-3 or TRBV12-4 and J usage is TRBJ2-7; maybe TRBD2 (6 bases). V was cut by 6 bases and J by 3 bases, with 12 bases left in between. The CDR3 has 13 residues. As DNA, the CDR3 is TGTGCCAGCAGGCGCGGGACCAGCTACGAGCAGTACTTC. It specifies CASRRGTSYEQYF.

The CDR3 coding sequence is TGTGCCAGCTCACCGTACAGGGGGCGGACCGGGGAGCTGTTTTTT. Residues: CASSPYRGRTGELFF. The rearrangement joins TRBV18 to TRBJ2-2; 9 bases match TRBD1. The V segment lost 3 bases and the J segment 5 bases; nucleotides outside the gene matches: 4. The CDR3 has 15 amino acids. Germline CDR1 and CDR2: KGHSH and LQKENI.

This clone has a count of ten or more. The chain uses TRBV7-2 and TRBJ1-1, with 8 nucleotides matching TRBD1. V shed 5 bases and J 0 bases; nucleotides not matched to a gene: 11. The CDR3 extends over 17 amino acids. Germline CDR1 is SGHTA and CDR2 is FQGNSA. CDR3 coding DNA: TGTGCCAGCAGCCCCCCGGGACAGGCTACCCTGAACACTGAAGCTTTCTTT. Protein: CASSPPGQATLNTEAFF.

This sequence joins TRBV6-5 and TRBJ1-4; possibly TRBD1 for D (6 bases). The V and J ends lost 4 bases and 7 bases respectively, with 13 bases between them. Germline V gives CDR1 MNHEY, CDR2 SVGAGI. The CDR3 length is 14 residues. The CDR3 DNA reads TGTGCCAGCAGTTGGGGGGGGCTGGGTGAAAAACTGTTTTTT. Translated, it gives CASSWGGLGEKLFF.

The chain couples TRBV19 to TRBJ1-1, with D hard to call. The V end lost 7 bases, the J end lost 2 bases, and 8 bases lay between the germline ends. This CDR3 spans 12 amino acids. Germline-derived CDR1 and CDR2 are LNHDA and SQIVND (reference sequence). The CDR3 DNA is TGTGCCAGTATCCGAACAAACACTGAAGCTTTCTTT. Translated: CASIRTNTEAFF.

This chain connects TRBV12-3 or TRBV12-4 to TRBJ2-1; D gene unclear. This CDR3 comprises 12 residues. V was cut by 4 bases and J by 10 bases, with 11 bases left in between. CDR3 DNA: TGTGCCAGCAGTTCCCAGAACGGGGAGCAGTTCTTC. Its protein is CASSSQNGEQFF.

This clone was recorded once. The chain carries TRBV5-1 and TRBJ2-2, with 10 bases fitting TRBD1. The CDR3 length is 20 residues. Unmatched junction bases numbered 15, after V lost 0 bases and J lost 4 bases. Germline CDR1 and CDR2: SGHRS and YFSETQ. The CDR3 DNA is TGCGCCAGCAGCTTGGGACAGGGGGCGCCGAGGGGGATCGGCACCGGGGAGCTGTTTTTT. Protein product: CASSLGQGAPRGIGTGELFF.

A note on this clone: This sample also contains other DNA sequences that code for the same CDR3. The gene calls are TRBV6-1 and TRBJ1-2; no reliable D call. The V gene lost 3 bases and the J gene lost 2 bases, with 7 bases spanning the gap. CDR1 is MNHNS, CDR2 SASEGT, per germline. CDR3 length: 13 residues. The DNA for the CDR3 is TGTGCCAGCAGTGAGCGGGCGAACTATGGCTACACCTTC. Protein product: CASSERANYGYTF.

The chain joins TRBV27 to TRBJ2-5; the D gene is possibly TRBD1 (6 bases). There are 14 residues in the CDR3. Looked up from germline, CDR1 is MNHEY and CDR2 is SMNVEV (reference sequence). V gave up 4 bases and J gave up 4 bases, with 13 bases separating them. The CDR3: CASSSPGRGETQYF. The DNA for the CDR3 is TGTGCCAGCAGTTCCCCCGGCAGGGGAGAGACCCAGTACTTC.

This clone was recorded only once. The rearrangement joins TRBV12-3 or TRBV12-4 to TRBJ2-3, with D perhaps matching TRBD1 (7 bases). V was clipped by 8 bases and J by 6 bases, with 9 bases between them. The length of the CDR3 is 11 residues. The CDR3 loop is CASSGGDTQYF. The CDR3 nucleotides read TGTGCCAGCTCAGGGGGGGATACGCAGTATTTT.

The CDR3 nucleotides are TGTGCCAGCAGCCCGGACAGGGTTAATGAAAAACTGTTTTTT. Translating it yields CASSPDRVNEKLFF. This chain connects TRBV5-4 to TRBJ1-4; 8 bases agree with TRBD1. The J segment lost 4 bases and the V segment lost 4 bases, leaving 3 bases of the junction unmatched. From germline, CDR1 is SGHNT and CDR2 YYREEE (reference sequence). CDR3 size: 14 residues.

This clone has only one observation. The CDR3 reads CASSTSLGGPYEQYF. CDR3 DNA: TGTGCCAGCAGTACCTCGTTGGGGGGTCCCTACGAGCAGTACTTC. V gene TRBV6-5 combines with J gene TRBJ2-7; TRBD2 is a possible D gene (6 bases). V lost 5 bases, J lost 2 bases, and 16 bases lay in between. Germline values: CDR1 MNHEY, CDR2 SVGAGI. The CDR3 has 15 residues.

The chain is built from TRBV6-4 and TRBJ2-5; 7 bases are shared with TRBD1. V dropped 4 bases and J dropped 3; count of bases not matched to a gene: 2. The CDR3 extends over 13 amino acids. Germline lookup yields CDR1 MRHNA and CDR2 SNTAGT. The CDR3 region has the DNA TGTGCCAGCAGTGCAACAGGGGAAGAGACCCAGTACTTC. This codes for CASSATGEETQYF.

The chain joins TRBV7-9 to TRBJ1-1, with D possibly TRBD1 on 5 matching bases. V lost 5 bases and J lost 1, with 14 bases in between. The germline CDR1 and CDR2 sequences are SEHNR and FQNEAQ (reference sequence). This CDR3 contains 15 residues. The CDR3 DNA reads as TGTGCCAGCAGCCCCATGGGGGGGTCGAACACTGAAGCTTTCTTT. Protein: CASSPMGGSNTEAFF.

The chain carries TRBV5-8 and TRBJ2-3, with D uncertain. Germline V gene lookup returns CDR1 SGHTS and CDR2 YDEGEE. The CDR3 length is 13 residues. Deletions cut 2 bases from V and 2 bases from J, with 6 bases between. The CDR3 bases are TGTGCCAGCAGCTTTCTAGTCACAGATACGCAGTATTTT. Translated, it gives CASSFLVTDTQYF.

Written as DNA, the CDR3 is TGTGCCAGCTCACGTGGCAGCCAAGAGACCCAGTACTTC. As protein: CASSRGSQETQYF. This chain links TRBV18 with TRBJ2-5; D gene ambiguous. Trimming removed 4 bases from V and 1 base from J, with 7 bases in between. The CDR3 has 13 residues. CDR1 and CDR2 from the germline V gene are KGHSH and LQKENI.

This chain connects TRBV6-2 or TRBV6-3 to TRBJ2-4; 8 bases line up with TRBD2. Looked up from germline, CDR1 is MNHEY and CDR2 is SVGEGT. V shed 2 bases and J 0 bases; nucleotides not matched to a gene: 12. The CDR3 contains 19 residues. CDR3 sequence: CASSYTVRGAALAKNIQYF. The CDR3 DNA reads as TGTGCCAGCAGTTACACGGTGCGGGGGGCAGCACTAGCCAAAAACATTCAGTACTTC.

This rearrangement joins TRBV4-1 to TRBJ1-4, with 7 bases lining up with TRBD1. The germline CDR1 and CDR2 sequences are MGHRA and YSYEKL. V shed 4 bases, J shed 8 bases, and the junction held 10 bases outside the gene matches. This CDR3 has 15 residues. The CDR3 region has the DNA TGCGCCAGCAGCCGAGAGGGACAGCAAGACGAAAAACTGTTTTTT. Translating gives CASSREGQQDEKLFF.

This clone came up once. The rearrangement uses TRBV7-2 and TRBJ2-3; the match to TRBD2 covers 10 bases. V shed 7 bases, J shed 6 bases, and the junction held 7 bases outside the gene matches. Germline V gene data show CDR1 as SGHTA and CDR2 as FQGNSA. The CDR3 is 14 amino acids. DNA of the CDR3: TGTGCCAGCAACCAGCGGGGGGGAGGGGATACGCAGTATTTT. Protein: CASNQRGGGDTQYF.

This chain uses TRBV5-1 with TRBJ2-7; 8 bases match TRBD2. V lost 2 bases to trimming and J lost 0 bases; unmatched junction nucleotides: 7. The CDR3 runs to 16 residues. The germline gives CDR1 SGHRS, CDR2 YFSETQ. This CDR3 reads CASSFPGSGASYEQYF. In nucleotides, the CDR3 is TGCGCCAGCAGCTTCCCAGGTAGCGGGGCCTCCTACGAGCAGTACTTC.

The rearrangement uses TRBV19 and TRBJ2-5, with 9 bases aligning to TRBD2. The CDR3 loop spans 15 amino acids. With 5 bases clipped from V and 3 bases from J, the junction kept 7 bases outside the gene matches. Germline V gives CDR1 LNHDA, CDR2 SQIVND (reference sequence). The CDR3 DNA sequence: TGTGCCAGTAGTCCCCAGGTAGCGGGAGAAGAGACCCAGTACTTC. As protein: CASSPQVAGEETQYF.

V usage is TRBV19 and J usage is TRBJ2-7; perhaps TRBD2 as D (7 bases). Trimming pared 7 bases from V and 1 base from J, leaving 20 bases between. Germline loops: CDR1 LNHDA, CDR2 SQIVND (reference sequence). This CDR3 contains 16 residues. The CDR3 nucleotides read TGTGCCAGTAAGTCTTCGGGGGGCGTCCCTTCCTACGAGCAGTACTTC. Amino acid sequence: CASKSSGGVPSYEQYF.

V is TRBV29-1 and J is TRBJ1-2; D call uncertain. Trimming took 1 base from V and 0 from J, leaving 9 bases between them. Germline V gives CDR1 SQVTM, CDR2 ANQGSEA. The CDR3 runs to 14 residues. The CDR3 nucleotides are TGCAGCGTTGAAGGTCTCCTAACTAACTATGGCTACACCTTC. Translating it yields CSVEGLLTNYGYTF. Full variable domain (missing parts from reference TRBV29-1 and TRBJ1-2): SAVISQKPSRDICQRGTSLTIQCQVDSQVTMMFWYRQQPGQSLTLIATANQGSEATYESGFVIDKFPISRPNLTFSTLTVSNMSPEDSSIYLCSVEGLLTNYGYTFGSGTRLTVV.

The rearrangement links TRBV10-3 to TRBJ1-2; D possibly corresponds to TRBD1 (5 bases). V was cut by 3 bases and J by 4 bases, with 12 bases left in between. The CDR3 runs 14 residues. Germline CDR1 is ENHRY and CDR2 is SYGVKD. The CDR3, as DNA: TGTGCCATCAGTGATGGTCGGGGGACCTATGGCTACACCTTC. Protein product: CAISDGRGTYGYTF.